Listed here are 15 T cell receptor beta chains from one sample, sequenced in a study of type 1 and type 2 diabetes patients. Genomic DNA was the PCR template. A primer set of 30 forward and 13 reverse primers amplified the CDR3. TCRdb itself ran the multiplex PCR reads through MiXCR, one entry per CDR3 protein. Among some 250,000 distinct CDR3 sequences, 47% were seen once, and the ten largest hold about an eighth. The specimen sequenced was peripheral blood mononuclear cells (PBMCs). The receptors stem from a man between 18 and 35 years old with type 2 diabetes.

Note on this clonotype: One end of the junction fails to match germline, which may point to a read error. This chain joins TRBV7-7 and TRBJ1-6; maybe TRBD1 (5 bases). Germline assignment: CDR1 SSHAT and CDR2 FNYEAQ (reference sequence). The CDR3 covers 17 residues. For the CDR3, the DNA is TGTGCTAGCAGCTTAGCGCAGGGTAGCTCCTATAATTCACCCCTCCACTTT. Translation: CASSLAQGSSYNSPLHF.

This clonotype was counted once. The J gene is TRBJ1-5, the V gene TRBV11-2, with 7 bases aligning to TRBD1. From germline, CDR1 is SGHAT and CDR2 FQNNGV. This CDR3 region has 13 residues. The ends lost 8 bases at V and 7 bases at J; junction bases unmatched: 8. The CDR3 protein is CASGIGDSQPQHF. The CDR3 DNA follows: TGTGCCAGCGGAATCGGGGACAGCCAGCCCCAGCATTTT.

CDR3 nucleotide sequence: TGTGCCAGCAGGAGGTTCACAGGGGATATGCATCAGCCCCAGCATTTT. It is translated as CASRRFTGDMHQPQHF. The chain employs TRBV6-5 and TRBJ1-5; TRBD1 matches at 7 bases. Germline V CDR1 and CDR2: MNHEY, SVGAGI. J lost 5 bases, V lost 6 bases, and 13 bases had no gene match. CDR3 size: 16 residues.

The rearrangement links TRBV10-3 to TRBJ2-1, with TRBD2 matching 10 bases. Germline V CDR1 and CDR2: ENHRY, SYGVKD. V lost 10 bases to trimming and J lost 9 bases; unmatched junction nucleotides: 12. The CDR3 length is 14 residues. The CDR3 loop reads CASRKAGGRFEQFF. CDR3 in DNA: TGTGCCAGCAGGAAAGCGGGAGGGAGGTTTGAGCAGTTCTTC.

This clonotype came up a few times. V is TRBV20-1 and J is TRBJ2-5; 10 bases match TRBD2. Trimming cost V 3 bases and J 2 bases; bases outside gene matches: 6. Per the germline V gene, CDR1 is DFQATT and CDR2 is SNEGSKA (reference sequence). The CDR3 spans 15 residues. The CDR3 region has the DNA TGCAGTGCTAGTGAACTAGCGGGGACTCAAGAGACCCAGTACTTC. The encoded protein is CSASELAGTQETQYF.

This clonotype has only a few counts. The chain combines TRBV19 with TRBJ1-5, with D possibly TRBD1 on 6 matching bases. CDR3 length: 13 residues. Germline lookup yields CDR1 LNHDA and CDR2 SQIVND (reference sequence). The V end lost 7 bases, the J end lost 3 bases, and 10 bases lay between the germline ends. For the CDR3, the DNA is TGTGCCAGTATGGGACACCTCAATCAGCCCCAGCATTTT. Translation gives CASMGHLNQPQHF.

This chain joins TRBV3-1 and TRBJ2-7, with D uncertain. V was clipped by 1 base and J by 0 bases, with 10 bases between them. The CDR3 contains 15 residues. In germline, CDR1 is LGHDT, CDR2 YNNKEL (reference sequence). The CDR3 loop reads CASSQVFRHSYEQYF. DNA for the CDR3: TGTGCCAGCAGCCAAGTGTTCCGGCACTCCTACGAGCAGTACTTC.

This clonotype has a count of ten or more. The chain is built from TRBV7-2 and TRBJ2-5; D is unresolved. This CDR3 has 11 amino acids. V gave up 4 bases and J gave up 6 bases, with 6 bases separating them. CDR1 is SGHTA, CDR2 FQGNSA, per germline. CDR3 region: CASSSSQTQYF. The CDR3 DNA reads TGTGCCAGCAGCTCCTCCCAGACCCAGTACTTC.

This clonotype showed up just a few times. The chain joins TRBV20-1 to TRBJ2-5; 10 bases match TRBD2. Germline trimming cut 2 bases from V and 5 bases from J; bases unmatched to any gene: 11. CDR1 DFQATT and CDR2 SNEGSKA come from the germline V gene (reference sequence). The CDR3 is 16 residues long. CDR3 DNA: TGCAGTGCTAGACGACTAGCGGGCGGGAGACAGGAGACCCAGTACTTC. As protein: CSARRLAGGRQETQYF.

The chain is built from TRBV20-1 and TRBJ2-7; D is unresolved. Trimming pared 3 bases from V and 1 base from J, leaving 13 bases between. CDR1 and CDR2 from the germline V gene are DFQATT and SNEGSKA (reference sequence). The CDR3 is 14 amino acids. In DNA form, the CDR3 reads TGCAGTGCTAGGGCAGGAGTCGGATCCTACGAGCAGTACTTC. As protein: CSARAGVGSYEQYF.

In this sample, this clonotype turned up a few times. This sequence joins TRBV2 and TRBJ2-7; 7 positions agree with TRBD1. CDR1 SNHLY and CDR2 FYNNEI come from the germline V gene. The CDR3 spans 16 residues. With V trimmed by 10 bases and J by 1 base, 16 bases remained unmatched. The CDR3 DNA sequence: TGTGCCACCATTTCCCAGGGCCAGGGGGTATCCTACGAGCAGTACTTC. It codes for CATISQGQGVSYEQYF.

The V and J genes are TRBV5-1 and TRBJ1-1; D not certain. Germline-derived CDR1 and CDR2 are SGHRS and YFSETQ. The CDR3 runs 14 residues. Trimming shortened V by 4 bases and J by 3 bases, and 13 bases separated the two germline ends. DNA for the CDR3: TGCGCCAGCAGCCGGCTCCGGTCAGACACTGAAGCTTTCTTT. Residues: CASSRLRSDTEAFF. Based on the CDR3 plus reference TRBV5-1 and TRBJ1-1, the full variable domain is KAGVTQTPRYLIKTRGQQVTLSCSPISGHRSVSWYQQTPGQGLQFLFEYFSETQRNKGNFPGRFSGRQFSNSRSEMNVSTLELGDSALYLCASSRLRSDTEAFFGQGTRLTVV.

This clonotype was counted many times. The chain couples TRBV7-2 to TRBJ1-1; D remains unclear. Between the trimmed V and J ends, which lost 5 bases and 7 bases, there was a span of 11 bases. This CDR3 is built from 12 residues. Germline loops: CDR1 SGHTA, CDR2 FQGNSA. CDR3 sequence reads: CASSIGRIEAFF. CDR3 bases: TGTGCCAGCAGCATTGGACGGATTGAAGCTTTCTTT.

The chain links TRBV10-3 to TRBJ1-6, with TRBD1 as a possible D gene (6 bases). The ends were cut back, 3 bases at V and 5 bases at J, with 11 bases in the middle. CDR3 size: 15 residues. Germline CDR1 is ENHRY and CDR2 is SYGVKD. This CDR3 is CAISDGGHNNSPLHF. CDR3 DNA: TGTGCCATCAGTGACGGGGGGCATAATAATTCACCCCTCCACTTT.

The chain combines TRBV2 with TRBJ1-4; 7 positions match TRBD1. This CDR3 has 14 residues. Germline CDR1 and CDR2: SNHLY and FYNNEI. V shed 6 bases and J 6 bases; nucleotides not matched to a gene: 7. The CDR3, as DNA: TGTGCCAGCAGGACGATCAGGGGGGATGAAAAACTGTTTTTT. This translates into CASRTIRGDEKLFF.